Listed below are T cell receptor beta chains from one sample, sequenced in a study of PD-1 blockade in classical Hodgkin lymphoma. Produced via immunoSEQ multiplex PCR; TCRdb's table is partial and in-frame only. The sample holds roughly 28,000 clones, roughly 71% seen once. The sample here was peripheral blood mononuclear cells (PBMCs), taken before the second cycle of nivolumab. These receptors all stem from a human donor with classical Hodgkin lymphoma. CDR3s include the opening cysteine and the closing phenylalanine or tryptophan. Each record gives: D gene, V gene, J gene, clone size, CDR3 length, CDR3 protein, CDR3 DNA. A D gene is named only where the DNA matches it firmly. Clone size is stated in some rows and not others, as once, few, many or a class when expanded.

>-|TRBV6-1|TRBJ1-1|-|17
CASSADRIPQMNTEAFF
TGTGCCAGCAGTGCCGACAGAATACCCCAGATGAACACTGAAGCTTTCTTT
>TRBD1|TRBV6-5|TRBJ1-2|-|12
CASSSGGNGYTF
TGTGCCAGCAGTTCAGGGGGCAATGGCTACACCTTC
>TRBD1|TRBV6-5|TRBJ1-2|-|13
CASRRDRGYGYTF
TGTGCCAGCAGGCGGGACAGGGGCTATGGCTACACCTTC
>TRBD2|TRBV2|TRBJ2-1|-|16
CASSEELRESYNEQFF
TGTGCCAGCAGTGAAGAGTTGCGGGAGTCCTACAATGAGCAGTTCTTC
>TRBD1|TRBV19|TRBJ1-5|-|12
CASTDRVQPQHF
TGTGCCAGTACCGACAGGGTTCAGCCCCAGCATTTT
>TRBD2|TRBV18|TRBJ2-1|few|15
CASSSTSGSLNEQFF
TGTGCCAGCTCATCTACTAGCGGGAGTCTGAATGAGCAGTTCTTC
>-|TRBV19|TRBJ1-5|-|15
CASSTGRSNNQPQHF
TGTGCCAGTAGTACGGGACGGTCAAACAATCAGCCCCAGCATTTT
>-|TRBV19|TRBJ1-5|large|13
CASGFNSNQPQHF
TGTGCCAGCGGATTTAATAGCAATCAGCCCCAGCATTTT
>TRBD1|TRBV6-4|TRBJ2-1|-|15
CASSTGTEEYNEQFF
TGTGCCAGCAGTACCGGGACAGAGGAGTACAATGAGCAGTTCTTC
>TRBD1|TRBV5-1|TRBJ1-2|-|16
CASSSRAFRTGNGYTF
TGCGCCAGCAGCTCCAGAGCTTTCCGGACAGGGAATGGCTACACCTTC
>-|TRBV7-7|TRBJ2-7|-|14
CASRPLQDAYEQYF
TGTGCTAGCAGACCCCTACAGGACGCCTACGAGCAGTACTTC
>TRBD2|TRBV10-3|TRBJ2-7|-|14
CAISESAGVGEQYF
TGTGCCATCAGTGAGTCGGCGGGAGTAGGCGAGCAGTACTTC
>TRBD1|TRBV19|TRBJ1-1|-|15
CASSISGQGWSEAFF
TGTGCCAGTAGTATATCCGGACAGGGATGGTCTGAAGCTTTCTTT
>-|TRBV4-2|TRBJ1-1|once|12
CASSQARGGAFF
TGTGCCAGCAGCCAAGCAAGAGGGGGAGCTTTCTTT
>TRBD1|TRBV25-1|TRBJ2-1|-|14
CASLGGQENNEQFF
TGTGCCAGCTTGGGGGGACAGGAAAACAATGAGCAGTTCTTC
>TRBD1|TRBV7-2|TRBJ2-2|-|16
CASSHIRQGHTGELFF
TGTGCCAGCAGCCACATACGACAGGGGCACACCGGGGAGCTGTTTTTT
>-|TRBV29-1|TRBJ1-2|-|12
CSVDMGAYGYTF
TGCAGCGTTGACATGGGAGCCTATGGCTACACCTTC
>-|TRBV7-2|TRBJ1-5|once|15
CASSLARGSNQPQHF
TGTGCCAGCAGCTTAGCACGGGGTAGCAATCAGCCCCAGCATTTT